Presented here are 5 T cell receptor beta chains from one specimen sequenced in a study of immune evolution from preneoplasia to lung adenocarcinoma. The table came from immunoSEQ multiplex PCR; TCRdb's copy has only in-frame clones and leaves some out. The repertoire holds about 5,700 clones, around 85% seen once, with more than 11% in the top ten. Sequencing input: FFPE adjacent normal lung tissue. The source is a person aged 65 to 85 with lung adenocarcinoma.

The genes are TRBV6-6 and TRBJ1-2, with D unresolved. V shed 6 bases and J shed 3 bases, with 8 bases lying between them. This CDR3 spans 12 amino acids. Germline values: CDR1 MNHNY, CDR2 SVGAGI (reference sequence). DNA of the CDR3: TGTGCCAGCAGCGGGGTCGACTATGGCTACACCTTC. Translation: CASSGVDYGYTF.

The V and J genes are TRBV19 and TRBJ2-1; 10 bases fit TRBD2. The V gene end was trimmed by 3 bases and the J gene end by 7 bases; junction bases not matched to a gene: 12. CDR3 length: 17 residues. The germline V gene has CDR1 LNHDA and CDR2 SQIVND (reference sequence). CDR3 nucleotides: TGTGCCAGTAGTATTGCTAGCGGGAGTATCGGCATTAATGAGCAGTTCTTC. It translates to CASSIASGSIGINEQFF.

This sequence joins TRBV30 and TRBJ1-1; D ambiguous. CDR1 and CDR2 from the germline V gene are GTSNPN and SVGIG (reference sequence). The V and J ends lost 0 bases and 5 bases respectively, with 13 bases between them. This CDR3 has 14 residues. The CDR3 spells CAWSVGLGRTEAFF. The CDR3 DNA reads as TGTGCCTGGAGTGTTGGTTTGGGGAGGACTGAAGCTTTCTTT.

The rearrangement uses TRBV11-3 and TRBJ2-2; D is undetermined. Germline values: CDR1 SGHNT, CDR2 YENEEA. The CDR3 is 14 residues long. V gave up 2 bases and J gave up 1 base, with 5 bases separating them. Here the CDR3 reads CASSLNRNTGELFF. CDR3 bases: TGTGCCAGCAGCTTAAACAGGAACACCGGGGAGCTGTTTTTT. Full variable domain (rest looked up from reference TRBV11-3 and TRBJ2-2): EAGVVQSPRYKIIEKKQPVAFWCNPISGHNTLYWYLQNLGQGPELLIRYENEEAVDDSQLPKDRFSAERLKGVDSTLKIQPAELGDSAVYLCASSLNRNTGELFFGEGSRLTVL.

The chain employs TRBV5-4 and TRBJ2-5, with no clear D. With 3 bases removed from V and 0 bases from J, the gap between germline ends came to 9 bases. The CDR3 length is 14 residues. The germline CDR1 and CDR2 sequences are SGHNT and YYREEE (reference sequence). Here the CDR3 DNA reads TGTGCCAGCAGCTCTACAGCGAACCAAGAGACCCAGTACTTC. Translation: CASSSTANQETQYF.